One TCR beta chain is described in this entry. The data were produced by immunoSEQ multiplex PCR, yet TCRdb's version contains in-frame clones alone and is incomplete. The sample holds about 15,000 clones, roughly 84% seen once. Methotrexate plus calcineurin inhibitor accompanied controls' myeloablative marrow transplants; sampling was 1 year later. Germline-derived CDR1 and CDR2 are SGDLS and YYNGEE. Trimming at V came to 7 bases and at J to 3 bases, leaving 3 bases not matched to a gene. The CDR3 totals 13 residues. This record belongs to a study of T cells after posttransplantation cyclophosphamide.

This clonotype was sampled from a male patient between 45 and 60 years old who received an allogeneic stem cell transplant from an unrelated donor, was CMV-positive, and had chronic GVHD only. The graft donor may be the source of some T cells. This chain joins TRBV9 and TRBJ1-3; 8 bases line up with TRBD1. Source: PBMCs, taken after an allogeneic stem cell transplant with a calcineurin inhibitor and methotrexate. Here the CDR3 reads CASRGQGGNTIYF. The DNA of the CDR3 is TGTGCCAGCCGCGGACAGGGTGGAAACACCATATATTTT.